What follows is one TCR beta chain and its context. The CDR3 has 14 residues. V gave up 6 bases and J gave up 6 bases; unmatched junction bases: 10. The germline CDR1 and CDR2 sequences are MNHEY and SMNVEV (reference sequence). The data belong to a study of blood T cells in healthy people across ages. The overall study: Researchers report that template switching captured about one barcoded beta molecule per two T cells.

A second PCR, run for roughly 7 to 11 cycles, used a sample-barcoded 5' primer plus a J-beta primer mix. MiXCR was run by TCRdb on the 5' RACE reads, yielding one entry per CDR3 protein. Here the sample spans more than 750,000 distinct CDR3 sequences, about 27% being singletons. These same records also appear under a second study, on T cells of mothers and their children.

The sample taken for sequencing was blood. This chain links TRBV27 with TRBJ1-2, with TRBD1 matching over 7 bases. The source is a woman in her thirties or forties in good health. The CDR3 is CASSPRDSVDGYTF. The CDR3 DNA sequence: TGTGCCAGCAGCCCCCGGGACAGTGTTGATGGCTACACCTTC.